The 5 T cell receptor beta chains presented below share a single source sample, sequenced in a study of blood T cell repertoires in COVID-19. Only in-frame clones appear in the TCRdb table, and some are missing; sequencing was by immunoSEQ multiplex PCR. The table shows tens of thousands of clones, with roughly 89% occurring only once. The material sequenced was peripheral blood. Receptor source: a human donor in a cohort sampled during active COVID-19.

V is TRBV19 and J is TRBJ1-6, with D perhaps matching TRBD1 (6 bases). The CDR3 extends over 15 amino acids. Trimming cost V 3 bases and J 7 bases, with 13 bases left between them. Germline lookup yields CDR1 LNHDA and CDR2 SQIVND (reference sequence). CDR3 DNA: TGTGCCAGTAGTATGTCGGTACAGGGCAATTCACCCCTCCACTTT. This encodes CASSMSVQGNSPLHF.

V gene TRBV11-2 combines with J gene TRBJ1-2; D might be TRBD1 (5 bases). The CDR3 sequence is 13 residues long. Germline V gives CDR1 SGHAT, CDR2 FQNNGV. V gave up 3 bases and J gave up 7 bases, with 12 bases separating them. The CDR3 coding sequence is TGTGCCAGCAGCTTGGAGGGGAGAAGTGGCTACACCTTC. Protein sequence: CASSLEGRSGYTF.

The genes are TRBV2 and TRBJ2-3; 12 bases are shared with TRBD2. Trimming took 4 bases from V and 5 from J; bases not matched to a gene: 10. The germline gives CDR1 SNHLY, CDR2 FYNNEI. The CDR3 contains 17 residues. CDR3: CASSARASGGAKDTQYF. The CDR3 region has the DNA TGTGCCAGCAGTGCACGGGCTAGCGGGGGGGCTAAAGATACGCAGTATTTT.

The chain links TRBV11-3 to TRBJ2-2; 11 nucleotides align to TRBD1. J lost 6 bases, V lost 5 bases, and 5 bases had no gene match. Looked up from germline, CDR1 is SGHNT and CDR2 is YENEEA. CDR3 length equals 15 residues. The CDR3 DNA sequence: TGTGCCAGCAGCACCGGGACAGGGGGTGCCGGGGAGCTGTTTTTT. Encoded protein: CASSTGTGGAGELFF.

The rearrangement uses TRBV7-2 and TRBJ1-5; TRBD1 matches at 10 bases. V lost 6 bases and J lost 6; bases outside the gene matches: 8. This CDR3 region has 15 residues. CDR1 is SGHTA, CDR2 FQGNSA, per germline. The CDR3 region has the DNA TGTGCCAGCAGTTTGGGGACAGGGGAGGGTCAGCCCCAGCATTTT. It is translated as CASSLGTGEGQPQHF.